These 22 T cell receptor beta chains came from one sample sequenced in a study of cytomegalovirus exposure and HLA in healthy donors. Primers: 60 Vbeta forward and 13 Jbeta reverse. Assay used: immunoSEQ multiplex PCR; TCRdb lists only in-frame clones, some missing. The data show around 100,000 clones, 70% seen once. The sequenced material came from PBMCs. The receptors originated from a man aged 35 to 55 in good health and CMV-seropositive.

This chain links TRBV10-1 with TRBJ2-3, with D possibly TRBD2 on 6 matching bases. V was trimmed by 5 bases and J by 4 bases, leaving 10 bases between them. From germline, CDR1 is WNHNN and CDR2 SYGVQD (reference sequence). The CDR3 loop spans 13 amino acids. In DNA, the CDR3 is TGCGCCAGCAGTAGGGACTCTTCAGATACGCAGTATTTT. This translates into CASSRDSSDTQYF.

The V call is TRBV2, the J call TRBJ2-1; D call uncertain. Germline V CDR1 and CDR2: SNHLY, FYNNEI. The CDR3 has 11 amino acids. The V and J ends lost 5 bases and 4 bases respectively, with 3 bases between them. The CDR3 nucleotides are TGTGCCAGCAGTCTATACAATGAGCAGTTCTTC. Translated: CASSLYNEQFF.

The chain carries TRBV9 and TRBJ2-3; D remains unclear. Germline V lookup: CDR1 SGDLS, CDR2 YYNGEE. Trimming removed 4 bases at V and 4 bases at J, with 10 bases between. This CDR3 is built from 13 residues. The chain's CDR3 is CASSPTAPDTQYF. CDR3 DNA sequence: TGTGCCAGCAGCCCAACAGCCCCAGATACGCAGTATTTT.

This clone was picked up a small number of times. The CDR3 DNA follows: TGTGCCAGCATTGGCGGGGCGACGATAGGAAGGGGCTACACCTTC. It yields the protein CASIGGATIGRGYTF. The chain recombines TRBV6-1 with TRBJ1-2; maybe TRBD1 (5 bases). This CDR3 has 15 amino acids. V was clipped by 7 bases and J by 8 bases, with 23 bases between them. Germline V CDR1 and CDR2: MNHNS, SASEGT.

The genes are TRBV9 and TRBJ2-7; 8 bases match TRBD2. Germline V gives CDR1 SGDLS, CDR2 YYNGEE. V shed 2 bases and J 0 bases; nucleotides not matched to a gene: 4. The CDR3 consists of 15 residues. CDR3 coding DNA: TGTGCCAGCAGCGTTAGCGGGGCGCCCTCCTACGAGCAGTACTTC. This codes for CASSVSGAPSYEQYF.

Comment on this clone: At one boundary the junction diverges from the germline segment, which might be a read error. The V gene is TRBV25-1, the J gene TRBJ1-5; D perhaps matches TRBD1 (5 bases). The germline gives CDR1 MGHDK, CDR2 SYGVNS. The CDR3 is 13 amino acids. The CDR3 nucleotides read TGTGCCAGCAGTGAATGGGGCAACCAGCCCCAGCATTTT. The encoded protein is CASSEWGNQPQHF.

This chain uses TRBV6-1 with TRBJ1-5; 9 bases are shared with TRBD1. Germline assignment: CDR1 MNHNS and CDR2 SASEGT. The CDR3 loop spans 16 amino acids. J gave up 6 bases and V 3 bases, and 9 bases lay outside the gene matches. The CDR3: CASSESGTGFTQPQHF. For the CDR3, the DNA is TGTGCCAGCAGTGAGTCCGGGACAGGGTTTACTCAGCCCCAGCATTTT.

This chain joins TRBV6-1 and TRBJ1-5; possible D gene TRBD1, 6 bases. The V end was cut by 0 bases, the J end by 2 bases, with 11 bases between. The CDR3 has 16 amino acids. Germline-derived CDR1 and CDR2 are MNHNS and SASEGT. The CDR3 coding sequence is TGTGCCAGCAGTGAAGCGGTACAGGGTGGCAATCAGCCCCAGCATTTT. Translating gives CASSEAVQGGNQPQHF.

CDR3 sequence: CASSLYRLAGTFSYNEQFF. The CDR3 DNA is TGTGCCAGCAGTTTATATAGACTAGCGGGAACTTTCTCCTACAATGAGCAGTTCTTC. The chain uses TRBV6-4 and TRBJ2-1; 11 bases map to TRBD2. The CDR3 covers 19 residues. Germline lookup yields CDR1 MRHNA and CDR2 SNTAGT. With 5 bases clipped from V and 0 bases from J, the junction kept 12 bases outside the gene matches.

The gene calls are TRBV7-3 and TRBJ1-1; 7 positions match TRBD1. After removal of 3 bases from V and 0 bases from J, the junction contained 1 base not matched to a gene. This CDR3 spans 14 amino acids. Germline CDR1 and CDR2: SGHTA and FQGTGA. The CDR3 loop is CASSFDRVNTEAFF. The CDR3 DNA follows: TGTGCCAGCAGCTTCGACAGGGTGAACACTGAAGCTTTCTTT.

This clone was counted once. The chain uses TRBV7-2 and TRBJ1-1; TRBD1 agrees at 7 bases. Looked up from germline, CDR1 is SGHTA and CDR2 is FQGNSA. The CDR3 length is 13 residues. After removal of 5 bases from V and 5 bases from J, the junction contained 5 bases not matched to a gene. Here the CDR3 DNA reads TGTGCCAGCAGCCCGACAGGGCGGACTGAAGCTTTCTTT. Protein sequence: CASSPTGRTEAFF.

The chain links TRBV10-3 to TRBJ2-2; 7 nucleotides agree with TRBD1. CDR3 length: 14 residues. V gave up 10 bases and J gave up 0 bases; unmatched junction bases: 5. Germline CDR1 is ENHRY and CDR2 is SYGVKD. CDR3 bases: TGTGCCACCTTAGGGACAGCGAACACCGGGGAGCTGTTTTTT. This encodes CATLGTANTGELFF.

The V gene is TRBV9, the J gene TRBJ2-1, with D perhaps matching TRBD2 (6 bases). This CDR3 is 15 amino acids long. V was pared by 2 bases and J by 8 bases, with 17 bases between. CDR1 is SGDLS and CDR2 is YYNGEE in the germline V gene. CDR3 region: CASSVWDLAVHEQFF. The CDR3 DNA follows: TGTGCCAGCAGCGTCTGGGACTTAGCCGTCCATGAGCAGTTCTTC.

The chain recombines TRBV27 with TRBJ2-1, with D maybe TRBD2 (6 bases). The CDR3 has 15 residues. Germline values: CDR1 MNHEY, CDR2 SMNVEV (reference sequence). The V end was cut by 6 bases, the J end by 7 bases, with 19 bases between. The DNA for the CDR3 is TGTGCCAGCAGCACACTAGCTTTCCGGAGGAATGAGCAGTTCTTC. Its protein is CASSTLAFRRNEQFF.

The CDR3 is CASSGRRTDLDTQYF. The CDR3 DNA sequence: TGTGCCAGCTCCGGCAGGCGGACAGACTTAGATACGCAGTATTTT. V is TRBV2 and J is TRBJ2-3; D perhaps matches TRBD1 (6 bases). CDR1 and CDR2 (germline): SNHLY, FYNNEI. V was cut by 8 bases and J by 5 bases, with 20 bases left in between. The CDR3 has 15 amino acids.

The rearrangement links TRBV9 to TRBJ1-1; 11 bases are a match to TRBD1. The V and J ends lost 3 bases and 2 bases, in that order; junction bases with no gene match: 3. The CDR3 is 15 residues long. Germline assignment: CDR1 SGDLS and CDR2 YYNGEE. This CDR3 is CASSAWTGGNTEAFF. For the CDR3, the DNA is TGTGCCAGCAGCGCCTGGACAGGGGGCAACACTGAAGCTTTCTTT.

The rearrangement uses TRBV19 and TRBJ1-5; perhaps TRBD1 as D (5 bases). Germline CDR1 reads LNHDA; CDR2 reads SQIVND (reference sequence). Trimming stripped 3 bases from V and 14 bases from J, with 23 bases between. This CDR3 is built from 15 residues. CDR3 bases: TGTGCCAGTAGTATCTTTCAGGGCCCCTCCTTCCAGGAGCATTTT. This encodes CASSIFQGPSFQEHF. Full variable domain (missing parts from reference TRBV19 and TRBJ1-5): DGGITQSPKYLFRKEGQNVTLSCEQNLNHDAMYWYRQDPGQGLRLIYYSQIVNDFQKGDIAEGYSVSREKKESFPLTVTSAQKNPTAFYLCASSIFQGPSFQEHFGDGTRLSIL.

This chain connects TRBV4-3 to TRBJ2-3; 8 bases align to TRBD2. The junction had 13 bases not matched to a gene; V was cut back by 0 bases and J by 2 bases. Germline V lookup: CDR1 LGHNA, CDR2 YSLEER. CDR3 length: 19 amino acids. The DNA for the CDR3 is TGCGCCAGCAGCCAAGATCGGATGGGCCAGCGGGAGATCACAGATACGCAGTATTTT. Translated, it gives CASSQDRMGQREITDTQYF.

The chain has TRBV25-1 and TRBJ1-1; D is perhaps TRBD1 (6 bases). CDR3 size: 15 residues. Germline V CDR1 and CDR2: MGHDK, SYGVNS. V was cut by 1 base and J by 4 bases, with 13 bases left in between. CDR3 sequence (DNA): TGTGCCAGCAGTGAATTTGGGCAGGGGTCCACTGAAGCTTTCTTT. Protein product: CASSEFGQGSTEAFF.

The gene calls are TRBV9 and TRBJ2-5, with 7 positions matching TRBD1. CDR3 length: 16 residues. CDR1 SGDLS and CDR2 YYNGEE come from the germline V gene. The V gene end was trimmed by 3 bases and the J gene end by 4 bases; junction bases not matched to a gene: 12. The CDR3 loop reads CASSARDSPGGETQYF. The CDR3, as DNA: TGTGCCAGCAGCGCCAGGGACAGCCCCGGCGGAGAGACCCAGTACTTC.

This clone has only a few counts. V gene TRBV30 combines with J gene TRBJ2-3, with 9 bases aligning to TRBD2. Per the germline V gene, CDR1 is GTSNPN and CDR2 is SVGIG (reference sequence). There are 13 residues in the CDR3. The V segment lost 8 bases and the J segment 4 bases; nucleotides outside the gene matches: 7. The CDR3 DNA sequence: TGTGCCGGCTCAGCGGGAGGCCCAGATACGCAGTATTTT. This sequence encodes CAGSAGGPDTQYF.

This chain joins TRBV30 and TRBJ1-1; 8 nucleotides agree with TRBD1. The ends lost 5 bases at V and 13 bases at J; junction bases unmatched: 24. This CDR3 has 16 amino acids. From germline, CDR1 is GTSNPN and CDR2 SVGIG (reference sequence). The CDR3 reads CAWPPGTGIPQFRDFF. CDR3 sequence (DNA): TGTGCCTGGCCCCCGGGGACAGGCATACCCCAATTCCGGGATTTCTTT.